This T cell receptor beta chain was recorded in a study of OX40 agonist ivuxolimab in advanced cancers. Libraries were prepared by immunoSEQ multiplex PCR; TCRdb keeps only in-frame clonotypes and omits some of them. The sample shows 45,000 to 50,000 clones, around 86% of them seen only once. The CDR3 covers 16 residues. The source material was CD4+ or CD8+ T cells sorted from blood, sampled in a trial of the OX40 agonist ivuxolimab. The sequence came from an adult with an advanced solid tumor such as melanoma, head and neck, liver or kidney cancer. This rearrangement joins TRBV21-1 to TRBJ2-7; TRBD1 is the table's D call, not checked against the DNA. TRBV21-1 is a pseudogene segment. The CDR3 sequence: CASSKAETGGIYEQYF. CDR3 DNA: TGTGCCAGCAGCAAAGCAGAGACAGGGGGAATCTACGAGCAGTACTTC.